This T cell receptor beta chain was captured by sequencing in a study of metastatic and nonmetastatic thyroid tumors. Study-wide points: It was reportedly found that TCR beta diversity was significantly higher in malignant thyroid tumors than in benign nodules, a difference seen in both blood and tumor samples.

To note about this clone: The antigen is undetermined.

TCRdb re-processed the PCR reads through MiXCR. The data hold 16,000 or so clones, with around 24% observed a single time. This CDR3 comprises 14 residues. Per germline, CDR1 SGHRS and CDR2 YFSETQ. After removal of 4 bases from V and 4 bases from J, the junction contained 3 bases not matched to a gene. Before thyroid surgery, none of the patients had received any treatment. This receptor was obtained from a male donor with papillary thyroid cancer or a benign thyroid nodule (not recorded which). Some clones in this sample may be carry-over from other donors' samples. The sequenced material came from tumor tissue. The genes are TRBV5-1 and TRBJ2-7; 12 bases fit TRBD2. Written as DNA, the CDR3 is TGCGCCAGCAGCCGGACTAGCGGGACGTACGAGCAGTACTTC. Residues: CASSRTSGTYEQYF.